This passage covers 24 T cell receptor beta chains from one sample sequenced in a study of CD8+CD57+ T cells in acquired aplastic anemia. Genomic DNA templated the TCR beta VDJ and CDR3 profiling. TCRdb re-analysed the reads in MiXCR, keeping a single row per CDR3 protein. Among approximately 200,000 distinct CDR3 sequences listed, around 63% were seen once. Sequencing was performed on sorted CD4+, CD8+, or CD8+CD57+ T cells (not recorded which) from PBMCs. The origin of the receptors is a human donor in good health.

This clonotype was counted between two and nine times. This chain links TRBV10-3 with TRBJ2-7, with D maybe TRBD2 (6 bases). Germline loops: CDR1 ENHRY, CDR2 SYGVKD. This CDR3 is 15 amino acids long. V shed 0 bases and J shed 2 bases, with 11 bases lying between them. This chain's CDR3 is CAISESGGSTYEQYF. CDR3 sequence (DNA): TGTGCCATCAGTGAGTCGGGGGGATCGACCTACGAGCAGTACTTC.

The gene calls are TRBV5-1 and TRBJ1-1, with 7 bases aligning to TRBD1. Germline values: CDR1 SGHRS, CDR2 YFSETQ. V trimming: 4 bases; J trimming: 1 base; junction bases outside the gene matches: 7. The CDR3 length is 15 residues. The CDR3 region has the DNA TGCGCCAGCAGCCTATGGGACAGTAAGAACACTGAAGCTTTCTTT. Encoded protein: CASSLWDSKNTEAFF. Full variable domain (missing parts from reference TRBV5-1 and TRBJ1-1): KAGVTQTPRYLIKTRGQQVTLSCSPISGHRSVSWYQQTPGQGLQFLFEYFSETQRNKGNFPGRFSGRQFSNSRSEMNVSTLELGDSALYLCASSLWDSKNTEAFFGQGTRLTVV.

The chain is built from TRBV9 and TRBJ2-5, with D unclear. V lost 7 bases and J lost 1, with 17 bases in between. In germline, CDR1 is SGDLS, CDR2 YYNGEE. The CDR3 length is 15 residues. CDR3 sequence: CASLARSGGQETQYF. As DNA, the CDR3 is TGTGCCAGCTTAGCTAGATCCGGCGGCCAAGAGACCCAGTACTTC.

This clonotype was seen just once. The genes are TRBV7-2 and TRBJ2-1, with 12 bases lining up with TRBD2. The germline CDR1 and CDR2 sequences are SGHTA and FQGNSA. There are 17 residues in the CDR3. J gave up 6 bases and V 4 bases, and 10 bases lay outside the gene matches. The CDR3 reads CASSSPGLAGFLNEQFF. Here the CDR3 DNA reads TGTGCCAGCAGCTCGCCGGGACTAGCGGGTTTCCTCAATGAGCAGTTCTTC.

The chain carries TRBV2 and TRBJ1-5, with D hard to call. V gave up 4 bases and J gave up 2 bases, with 15 bases separating them. CDR1 is SNHLY and CDR2 is FYNNEI in the germline V gene. The CDR3 consists of 16 residues. CDR3 region: CASSGDRAQGNQPQHF. CDR3 nucleotides: TGTGCCAGCAGTGGAGACCGAGCTCAGGGCAATCAGCCCCAGCATTTT. The variable domain in full, completed from reference TRBV2 and TRBJ1-5, reads EPEVTQTPSHQVTQMGQEVILRCVPISNHLYFYWYRQILGQKVEFLVSFYNNEISEKSEIFDDQFSVERPDGSNFTLKIRSTKLEDSAMYFCASSGDRAQGNQPQHFGDGTRLSIL.

This chain links TRBV7-8 with TRBJ2-5, with 15 bases matching TRBD2. The V segment lost 5 bases and the J segment 9 bases; nucleotides outside the gene matches: 4. CDR3 length: 14 amino acids. CDR1 and CDR2 (germline): SGHVS, FQNEAQ. DNA for the CDR3: TGTGCCAGCAGCCGGACTAGCGGGGGGGCGGCCCAGTACTTC. Translating it yields CASSRTSGGAAQYF. Filled out from reference TRBV7-8 and TRBJ2-5, the complete variable domain reads GAGVSQSPRYKVAKRGQDVALRCDPISGHVSLFWYQQALGQGPEFLTYFQNEAQLDKSGLPSDRFFAERPEGSVSTLKIQRTQQEDSAVYLCASSRTSGGAAQYFGPGTRLLVL.

The chain links TRBV20-1 to TRBJ2-5; maybe TRBD2 (5 bases). The V gene's germline CDR1 is DFQATT and CDR2 SNEGSKA (reference sequence). V was cut by 5 bases and J by 2 bases, with 12 bases left in between. This CDR3 is 13 amino acids long. For the CDR3, the DNA is TGCAGTGCTGGTGACGAGCGGCAAGAGACCCAGTACTTC. Protein product: CSAGDERQETQYF.

This clonotype was detected a few times. The chain couples TRBV24-1 to TRBJ2-3; possible D gene TRBD1, 5 bases. Germline CDR1 reads KGHDR; CDR2 reads SFDVKD. V was pared by 3 bases and J by 0 bases, with 12 bases between. This CDR3 is built from 16 residues. Here the CDR3 reads CATSDTGRGSTDTQYF. CDR3 DNA sequence: TGTGCCACCAGTGATACCGGAAGGGGCAGCACAGATACGCAGTATTTT.

The V call is TRBV7-6, the J call TRBJ2-5; weak D call: TRBD2 (5 bases). Trimming shortened V by 1 base and J by 4 bases, and 16 bases separated the two germline ends. This CDR3 has 16 amino acids. CDR1 and CDR2 (germline): SGHVS, FNYEAQ. The CDR3 protein is CASSLGVNPGGETQYF. The CDR3 nucleotides are TGTGCCAGCAGCTTAGGAGTTAATCCAGGAGGAGAGACCCAGTACTTC.

The rearrangement uses TRBV29-1 and TRBJ2-7, with D unclear. CDR1 and CDR2 from the germline V gene are SQVTM and ANQGSEA. The CDR3 spans 12 residues. The CDR3 loop is CSATDTSYEQYF. The CDR3 DNA reads TGCAGTGCTACCGACACCTCCTACGAGCAGTACTTC.

The chain uses TRBV12-3 or TRBV12-4 and TRBJ2-2; D uncertain. The CDR3 contains 15 residues. V lost 6 bases to trimming and J lost 3 bases, with 14 bases between them. CDR3 DNA: TGTGCCAGCAGCCAACTAAGTTGGTACACCGGGGAGCTGTTTTTT. Its protein product is CASSQLSWYTGELFF.

This chain links TRBV20-1 with TRBJ1-1; no clear D gene. Trimming shortened V by 8 bases and J by 1 base, and 14 bases separated the two germline ends. This CDR3 is built from 13 residues. CDR1 DFQATT and CDR2 SNEGSKA come from the germline V gene (reference sequence). The CDR3 protein is CSPTAASNTEAFF. The CDR3, as DNA: TGCAGTCCTACAGCAGCTTCGAACACTGAAGCTTTCTTT.

Ten or more counts support this clonotype. This chain links TRBV7-3 with TRBJ2-7, with TRBD2 matching 11 bases. The trim removed 5 bases at V and 4 bases at J, leaving 4 bases unmatched. Germline CDR1 and CDR2: SGHTA and FQGTGA. The CDR3 is 14 amino acids. The CDR3 sequence is CASSIAGGQYEQYF. In nucleotides, the CDR3 is TGTGCCAGCAGCATAGCGGGGGGGCAATACGAGCAGTACTTC.

The rearrangement uses TRBV25-1 and TRBJ2-1; a weak D match, TRBD1 (6 bases). Trimming shortened V by 1 base and J by 2 bases, and 12 bases separated the two germline ends. The CDR3 is 16 residues long. Germline V CDR1 and CDR2: MGHDK, SYGVNS. The CDR3 spells CASSEFTGQTYNEQFF. The CDR3 region has the DNA TGTGCCAGCAGTGAATTTACAGGGCAAACCTACAATGAGCAGTTCTTC.

This clonotype showed up just a few times. CDR3 sequence: CASSEDRNNEQFF. CDR3 sequence (DNA): TGTGCCAGCTCGGAGGACAGGAACAATGAGCAGTTCTTC. This chain connects TRBV18 to TRBJ2-1, with 7 positions matching TRBD1. The ends lost 6 bases at V and 5 bases at J; junction bases unmatched: 4. The CDR3 is made up of 13 amino acids. CDR1 is KGHSH, CDR2 LQKENI, per germline.

The rearrangement links TRBV2 to TRBJ2-1, with TRBD2 identical over 8 bases. Germline-derived CDR1 and CDR2 are SNHLY and FYNNEI. The V and J ends lost 10 bases and 6 bases, in that order; junction bases with no gene match: 5. The CDR3 extends over 12 amino acids. CDR3: CATQRGPNEQFF. DNA for the CDR3: TGTGCCACCCAGCGGGGGCCCAATGAGCAGTTCTTC.

The chain is built from TRBV20-1 and TRBJ1-2; 7 nucleotides line up with TRBD1. The V gene end was trimmed by 5 bases and the J gene end by 7 bases; junction bases not matched to a gene: 7. CDR1 DFQATT and CDR2 SNEGSKA come from the germline V gene (reference sequence). This CDR3 is 12 amino acids long. CDR3 region: CSAPRTGVGYTF. The CDR3 nucleotides read TGCAGTGCTCCCAGGACAGGTGTTGGCTACACCTTC.

This clonotype was observed a single time. This chain uses TRBV29-1 with TRBJ2-7, with D perhaps TRBD1 (5 bases). CDR1 and CDR2 (germline): SQVTM, ANQGSEA. There are 12 residues in the CDR3. V lost 4 bases to trimming and J lost 2 bases, with 9 bases between them. The CDR3 region has the DNA TGCAGCGTTGTAGGGGCCACCTACGAGCAGTACTTC. Amino acids: CSVVGATYEQYF.

To note about this clonotype: The junction differs from germline at one of its ends, possibly a read error. This chain joins TRBV7-2 and TRBJ1-1; D uncertain. From germline, CDR1 is SGHTA and CDR2 FQGNSA. The CDR3 loop spans 11 amino acids. CDR3 in amino acids: CASSLIAEAFF. In DNA, the CDR3 is TGTGCCAGCAGCCTTATCGCTGAGGCTTTCTTT.

The rearrangement uses TRBV15 and TRBJ1-5; D uncertain. Germline CDR1 reads LNHNV; CDR2 reads YYDKDF (reference sequence). CDR3 length: 12 residues. V lost 0 bases and J 4 bases, leaving 1 base between the germline ends. For the CDR3, the DNA is TGTGCCACCAGCAGAGATAATCAGCCCCAGCATTTT. Translated, it gives CATSRDNQPQHF. Filled out from reference TRBV15 and TRBJ1-5, the complete variable domain reads DAMVIQNPRYQVTQFGKPVTLSCSQTLNHNVMYWYQQKSSQAPKLLFHYYDKDFNNEADTPDNFQSRRPNTSFCFLDIRSPGLGDTAMYLCATSRDNQPQHFGDGTRLSIL.

The chain uses TRBV15 and TRBJ2-7, with TRBD1 matching over 9 bases. CDR1 and CDR2 from the germline V gene are LNHNV and YYDKDF (reference sequence). The CDR3 is made up of 15 amino acids. The ends lost 7 bases at V and 6 bases at J; junction bases unmatched: 13. This chain's CDR3 is CATNSAGTGNSEQYF. The CDR3 DNA is TGTGCCACCAACAGTGCCGGGACAGGGAACTCCGAGCAGTACTTC.

V gene TRBV9 combines with J gene TRBJ1-1; 7 nucleotides align to TRBD1. Germline CDR1 reads SGDLS; CDR2 reads YYNGEE. The CDR3 consists of 15 residues. The V and J ends lost 4 bases and 1 base, in that order; junction bases with no gene match: 7. CDR3 amino acids: CASSKLDRANTEAFF. CDR3 bases: TGTGCCAGCAGCAAACTCGACAGGGCGAACACTGAAGCTTTCTTT.

In DNA form, the CDR3 reads TGTGCCAGCAGCTTAGATCGAATGGACACTGAAGCTTTCTTT. Translated, it gives CASSLDRMDTEAFF. The rearrangement joins TRBV11-2 to TRBJ1-1; D not certain. Germline CDR1 SGHAT, CDR2 FQNNGV. The CDR3 has 14 amino acids. Trimming took 0 bases from V and 3 from J, leaving 8 bases between them. The full variable domain, its missing parts supplied by reference TRBV11-2 and TRBJ1-1, is EAGVAQSPRYKIIEKRQSVAFWCNPISGHATLYWYQQILGQGPKLLIQFQNNGVVDDSQLPKDRFSAERLKGVDSTLKIQPAKLEDSAVYLCASSLDRMDTEAFFGQGTRLTVV.

The V call is TRBV29-1, the J call TRBJ1-1; 11 bases line up with TRBD1. Germline trimming cut 6 bases from V and 3 bases from J; bases unmatched to any gene: 3. The CDR3 contains 13 residues. Germline-derived CDR1 and CDR2 are SQVTM and ANQGSEA. The CDR3 here is CSVGTGGYTEAFF. CDR3 bases: TGCAGCGTAGGGACAGGGGGGTACACTGAAGCTTTCTTT.